The text below deals with one T cell receptor beta chain. Its antigen has not been determined. No much larger clonotype is one base removed from it; base qualities were not supplied. Each collaborating institution followed its own protocols to collect whole blood in K2EDTA tubes. For TCRbeta analysis, collaborators shipped samples in one of three forms: frozen whole blood, isolated PBMCs, or DNA extracted from either of those sample types. The data originate from a study of blood T cell repertoires in COVID-19 (dated by TCRdb to the early 2020s). Looking at the study overall: Collaborator samples came from the United States, Italy and Spain and covered acute and convalescent phases of COVID-19. The samples were drawn from two sources: the first 160 participants of the ongoing ImmuneRACE study, and over 950 subjects contributed by 6 global collaborators. Deeply sampled blood TCRbeta repertoires from subjects exposed to, actively infected with, or recovered from COVID-19 were included in the dataset. The repertoires were made available in a free public database intended to serve as a resource for research on the immune response to SARS-CoV-2. HLA class I and class II types, where available, came from metadata supplied by the sample provider rather than from assay-based typing. The material from the prospective study consisted of cDNA or gDNA derived from T cells, B-cell-depleted T cells, or PBMCs. The sample metadata nearly always contained a de-identified subject ID, COVID-19 status, age in years and sex. Paper-wide results and their limitations: The quantity of clinical and demographic metadata differed by source and by participant and was supplied without curation.

The immunoSEQ Assay, a bias-controlled multiplex PCR, was used to amplify TCRbeta CDR3 regions from genomic DNA. The authors' pipeline ran thus. Nucleated cell counts per sample were estimated from amplification of reference gene primers within the assay. To quantify the absolute abundance of each unique TCRbeta CDR3 rearrangement, sequence reads were collapsed and filtered. Productive Simpson clonality was computed per sample as the square root of Simpson's diversity index over productive rearrangements. Here the immuneACCESS table is served through TCRdb, limited to in-frame sequences with V and J called. Missing clones are a known gap in these copies; in checked studies unresolved V genes cover under half, and the rest lacks a known reason. V and J calls and clone size are copied from that table; D and trimming were computed from the DNA. The sample profile shows roughly 250,000 clones; 82% of them were found once. Over 3.5% of the sample is in the top ten clones.

Sequenced sample: peripheral blood. This TCR was sampled from a woman between 70 and 85 years old with acute or convalescent COVID-19.

The DNA sequence follows: TGTGCCAGCTCACCCGACAGGGGTTATAATTCACCCCTCCACTTT. The resulting protein is CASSPDRGYNSPLHF. The V and J genes are TRBV18 and TRBJ1-6; the junction holds 8 bases that match TRBD1. V loses 3 bases at its end and J loses 4 bases; junction bases beyond the gene matches: 2. Including the terminal cysteine and phenylalanine, the CDR3 comprises 15 residues. Here the CDR3 DNA is all that survives: 45 bases in frame from base 1. CDR1 and CDR2 are read off the germline V gene as KGHSH and LQKENI.